This TCR beta chain was captured by sequencing in a study of patients and donors after allogeneic stem cell transplantation (TCRdb year 2020). Receptor amplification or capture employed RT-PCR. TCRdb records NextSeq 550 as the sequencer. TCRdb handled the public reads itself, with Q25 trimming in fastp and clone calling in MiXCR, and kept productive beta chains. Here each entry gathers all rows of one CDR3 protein and keeps the most common genes and DNA. The sample records about 87,000 distinct CDR3 sequences, 4% to 5% of which are singletons. The ten largest clones capture 2.5% to 3% of the sample. This clonotype was seen at least ten times. What antigen it recognizes has not been identified. There are no base qualities to consult, and no much larger clone falls within one base. Ends trimmed: V by 4 bases, J by 2 bases; bases unmatched to a gene: 3. Looking up the germline V gene yields CDR1 SGHRS and CDR2 YFSETQ. Taken from cysteine to phenylalanine, the CDR3 has 14 residues. Just the 42-base CDR3 DNA is kept, in frame starting at base 1.

The sample consisted of blood, either unsorted or a sorted T cell fraction (not recorded which). The chain employs TRBV5-1 and TRBJ2-5, with 9 middle bases fitting TRBD1. The source of this sequence is a human donor who was either an allogeneic HSCT recipient or a stem cell or donor lymphocyte infusion donor (not recorded which). It is not recorded whose cells these are; they may come from a transplant donor. The nucleotides are TGCGCCAGCAGCGTAGGACAGGGGCAAGAGACCCAGTACTTC. Its protein is CASSVGQGQETQYF.